The 13 T cell receptor beta chains listed next were all sequenced from one sample in a study of blood T cell repertoires in COVID-19 (dated by TCRdb to about 2020). The protocol used for the library was the immunoSEQ multiplex PCR assay. In TCRdb, the immuneACCESS table is reduced to in-frame sequences with V and J assigned. These tables do not hold every clone; where another copy was compared, an unresolved V gene accounts for under half, and the others remain unexplained. Recorded for this sample are just over 60,000 clones; approximately 79% of them occurred a single time. About 18% of the sample lies in the top ten. Sequenced: peripheral blood. These receptors all stem from a man aged 55 to 70 with acute or convalescent COVID-19.

The chain employs TRBV19 and TRBJ2-7; TRBD1 agrees at 8 bases. The CDR3 is made up of 13 amino acids. The V segment lost 7 bases and the J segment 3 bases; nucleotides outside the gene matches: 5. Germline lookup yields CDR1 LNHDA and CDR2 SQIVND (reference sequence). The CDR3 DNA sequence: TGTGCCAGTAACGGACAGGGAGTCTACGAGCAGTACTTC. It specifies CASNGQGVYEQYF.

This sequence joins TRBV6-6 and TRBJ1-6; no definite D call. Trimming left V 5 bases short and J 6 bases short, with 11 bases between. CDR1 is MNHNY, CDR2 SVGAGI, per germline (reference sequence). This CDR3 region has 14 residues. The CDR3 sequence is CASSARGVNSPLHF. The CDR3, as DNA: TGTGCCAGCAGTGCCCGAGGAGTTAATTCACCCCTCCACTTT.

This clone was detected only once. This chain links TRBV28 with TRBJ1-1; TRBD1 aligns across 10 bases. This CDR3 has 16 amino acids. The germline V gene encodes CDR1 MDHEN and CDR2 SYDVKM. The V gene end was trimmed by 8 bases and the J gene end by 6 bases; junction bases not matched to a gene: 15. CDR3 in amino acids: CASSETTGGGKPEAFF. CDR3 in DNA: TGTGCCAGCTCCGAAACGACAGGGGGCGGTAAGCCTGAAGCTTTCTTT.

V usage is TRBV7-2 and J usage is TRBJ2-5; D remains unclear. V lost 2 bases and J lost 4, with 5 bases in between. Germline assignment: CDR1 SGHTA and CDR2 FQGNSA. The CDR3 has 12 residues. The CDR3 is CASSLSRETQYF. The CDR3 DNA reads as TGTGCCAGCAGCTTATCCCGAGAGACCCAGTACTTC.

This clone was seen a handful of times. Here the CDR3 DNA reads TGTGCCAGTAGTTCAAGCCGGGGACAGTTAAATTCACCCCTCCACTTT. Translated: CASSSSRGQLNSPLHF. This rearrangement joins TRBV19 to TRBJ1-6, with 7 positions matching TRBD1. The trim removed 5 bases at V and 7 bases at J, leaving 11 bases unmatched. In germline, CDR1 is LNHDA, CDR2 SQIVND (reference sequence). The CDR3 length is 16 residues.

This CDR3 reads CASSIGQGVSPLHF. Here the CDR3 DNA reads TGTGCCAGCAGTATTGGACAGGGAGTTTCACCCCTCCACTTT. This sequence joins TRBV6-5 and TRBJ1-6, with 8 bases identical to TRBD1. The germline V gene has CDR1 MNHEY and CDR2 SVGAGI. This CDR3 is built from 14 residues. V trimming: 5 bases; J trimming: 9 bases; junction bases outside the gene matches: 6.

This clone was picked up a small number of times. This chain uses TRBV19 with TRBJ1-1, with 8 bases that match TRBD1. Unmatched junction bases numbered 15, after V lost 4 bases and J lost 11 bases. This CDR3 is 15 amino acids long. Germline CDR1 and CDR2: LNHDA and SQIVND (reference sequence). CDR3 in DNA: TGTGCCAGTAGTAACTCGGGACAGGCGGTCTTTTCGGCTTTCTTT. Translated: CASSNSGQAVFSAFF.

J is TRBJ2-7 and V is TRBV9; 12 bases align to TRBD2. The CDR3 spans 14 residues. From germline, CDR1 is SGDLS and CDR2 YYNGEE. V lost 2 bases, J lost 5 bases, and 2 bases stayed unmatched. The CDR3 nucleotides read TGTGCCAGCAGCGTGACTAGCGGGAGAGACGAGCAGTACTTC. Translating it yields CASSVTSGRDEQYF.

The rearrangement joins TRBV6-5 to TRBJ1-2; 7 bases agree with TRBD1. V gave up 6 bases and J gave up 4 bases; unmatched junction bases: 5. The germline gives CDR1 MNHEY, CDR2 SVGAGI. The CDR3 is made up of 13 amino acids. CDR3 protein: CASRMDRTYGYTF. CDR3 DNA sequence: TGTGCCAGCAGAATGGACAGGACCTATGGCTACACCTTC.

This sequence joins TRBV19 and TRBJ2-7; 7 nucleotides line up with TRBD2. The CDR3 loop spans 13 amino acids. The germline V gene encodes CDR1 LNHDA and CDR2 SQIVND (reference sequence). After removal of 5 bases from V and 2 bases from J, the junction contained 3 bases not matched to a gene. This CDR3 reads CASSWGGTYEQYF. The CDR3 nucleotides read TGTGCCAGTAGTTGGGGGGGAACCTACGAGCAGTACTTC.

The J gene is TRBJ2-5, the V gene TRBV25-1; TRBD1 aligns across 9 bases. The germline gives CDR1 MGHDK, CDR2 SYGVNS. With V trimmed by 4 bases and J by 6 bases, 9 bases remained unmatched. This CDR3 spans 15 amino acids. Here the CDR3 reads CASSVVGQGNKTQYF. In DNA form, the CDR3 reads TGTGCCAGCAGTGTAGTGGGACAGGGTAACAAGACCCAGTACTTC.

This chain joins TRBV3-1 (or the pseudogene TRBV3-2) and TRBJ2-4; maybe TRBD1 (6 bases). Germline lookup yields CDR1 LGHDT and CDR2 YNNKEL (reference sequence). The CDR3 is made up of 13 amino acids. V lost 9 bases, J lost 8 bases, and 17 bases lay in between. CDR3 amino acids: CASLRKGEHIQYF. CDR3 coding DNA: TGTGCCAGTCTCCGAAAGGGGGAGCACATTCAGTACTTC.

CDR3 loop: CASTLAPIDQPQHF. CDR3 bases: TGTGCCAGCACTCTCGCGCCAATAGATCAGCCCCAGCATTTT. The chain carries TRBV6-5 and TRBJ1-5; no reliable D call. Germline loops: CDR1 MNHEY, CDR2 SVGAGI. Trimming took 7 bases from V and 5 from J, leaving 15 bases between them. The CDR3 loop spans 14 amino acids.